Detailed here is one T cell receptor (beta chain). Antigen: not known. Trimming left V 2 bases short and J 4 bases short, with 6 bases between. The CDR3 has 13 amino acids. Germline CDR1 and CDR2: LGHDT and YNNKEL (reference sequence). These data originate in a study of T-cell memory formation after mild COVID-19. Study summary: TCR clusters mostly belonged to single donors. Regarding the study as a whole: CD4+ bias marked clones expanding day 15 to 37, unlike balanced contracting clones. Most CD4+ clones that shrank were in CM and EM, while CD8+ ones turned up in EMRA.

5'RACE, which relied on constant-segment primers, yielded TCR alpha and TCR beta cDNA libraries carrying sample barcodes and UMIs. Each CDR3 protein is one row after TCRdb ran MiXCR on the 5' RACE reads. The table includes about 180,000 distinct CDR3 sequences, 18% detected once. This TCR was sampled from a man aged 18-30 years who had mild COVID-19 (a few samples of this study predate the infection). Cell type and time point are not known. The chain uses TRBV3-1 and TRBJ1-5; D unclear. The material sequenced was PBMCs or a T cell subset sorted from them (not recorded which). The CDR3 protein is CASSQRENQPQHF. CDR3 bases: TGTGCCAGCAGCCAAAGAGAGAATCAGCCCCAGCATTTT.